Below, 10 T cell receptor beta chains from the same sample are listed, as sequenced in a study of T cells after yellow fever vaccination. TCRdb fed the 5' RACE reads into MiXCR, producing one record per CDR3 protein. The sample contains about 260,000 distinct CDR3 sequences, roughly 13% of which appear only once. This specimen consisted of CD4+ T cells sorted from PBMCs, obtained 45 days after the yellow fever booster vaccination. The receptors come from a man aged 30 to 45 who received the YFV17D yellow fever vaccine.

V and J are TRBV11-2 and TRBJ2-5; the D is unclear. Germline lookup yields CDR1 SGHAT and CDR2 FQNNGV. V lost 7 bases and J lost 4, with 19 bases in between. This CDR3 is built from 15 residues. In DNA form, the CDR3 reads TGTGCCAGCACCCAAAACTGGGCTCAGCCAGAGACCCAGTACTTC. It translates to CASTQNWAQPETQYF.

The sample holds many counts of this clonotype. Here the CDR3 reads CSARGARDEQYF. The CDR3 region has the DNA TGCAGCGCACGGGGAGCCCGTGACGAGCAGTACTTC. The chain has TRBV29-1 and TRBJ2-7; D may be TRBD2 (5 bases). CDR1 SQVTM and CDR2 ANQGSEA come from the germline V gene. V was clipped by 7 bases and J by 5 bases, with 15 bases between them. The CDR3 extends over 12 amino acids.

This clonotype occurred many times. This chain uses TRBV6-5 with TRBJ2-7; perhaps TRBD1 as D (5 bases). The CDR3 is made up of 12 amino acids. The V end was cut by 6 bases, the J end by 3 bases, with 9 bases between. The germline V gene encodes CDR1 MNHEY and CDR2 SVGAGI. The CDR3: CASSQGDYEQYF. For the CDR3, the DNA is TGTGCCAGCAGCCAAGGGGACTACGAGCAGTACTTC.

In its sample, this clonotype was seen a few times. The chain combines TRBV6-5 with TRBJ2-1; the match to TRBD2 covers 7 bases. The CDR3 covers 14 residues. Germline V gene data show CDR1 as MNHEY and CDR2 as SVGAGI. Unmatched junction bases numbered 12, after V lost 8 bases and J lost 8 bases. The CDR3 sequence: CASRDSWGGDEQFF. The CDR3 region has the DNA TGTGCCAGCCGCGACAGCTGGGGGGGGGATGAGCAGTTCTTC.

The V and J genes are TRBV12-3 or TRBV12-4 and TRBJ2-7, with D perhaps being TRBD1 or TRBD2 (5 bases each). The CDR3 sequence is 13 residues long. V gave up 2 bases and J gave up 5 bases, with 10 bases separating them. The DNA for the CDR3 is TGTGCCAGCAGTTTATGGGGGAGCAACGAGCAGTACTTC. Protein sequence: CASSLWGSNEQYF.

This clonotype was picked up a small number of times. The rearrangement uses TRBV7-2 and TRBJ2-7, with TRBD2 matching over 10 bases. Germline CDR1 reads SGHTA; CDR2 reads FQGNSA. The length of the CDR3 is 14 residues. V shed 8 bases, J shed 5 bases, and the junction held 9 bases outside the gene matches. CDR3 amino acids: CASRRAGGPNEQYF. CDR3 DNA: TGTGCCAGCCGCCGAGCGGGAGGGCCCAACGAGCAGTACTTC.

Details on this clonotype: At one end the junction does not follow the germline gene, possibly because of a read error. The chain recombines TRBV7-6 with TRBJ2-1; D gene uncertain. The CDR3 extends over 13 amino acids. In germline, CDR1 is SGHVS, CDR2 FNYEAQ. The CDR3 DNA reads TGTGACAGCAGCTTAGGCATAAACAGTGAGCAGTTCTTC. Its translation: CDSSLGINSEQFF.

This clonotype appeared a few times. This chain links TRBV20-1 with TRBJ2-3, with 7 bases identical to TRBD1. The germline V gene has CDR1 DFQATT and CDR2 SNEGSKA (reference sequence). This CDR3 has 13 amino acids. With 2 bases clipped from V and 5 bases from J, the junction kept 4 bases outside the gene matches. The CDR3 here is CSARPTGEDTQYF. The CDR3 DNA follows: TGCAGTGCTAGACCCACAGGGGAAGATACGCAGTATTTT.

The V gene is TRBV12-3 or TRBV12-4, the J gene TRBJ1-1; no definite D call. The length of the CDR3 is 12 residues. V was clipped by 6 bases and J by 2 bases, with 7 bases between them. CDR3 loop: CASSLQNTEAFF. CDR3 coding DNA: TGTGCCAGCAGCCTACAAAACACTGAAGCTTTCTTT.

The chain uses TRBV6-2 or TRBV6-3 and TRBJ2-1, with 12 nucleotides matching TRBD2. CDR3 size: 15 residues. Germline V gives CDR1 MNHEY, CDR2 SVGEGT. V lost 10 bases and J lost 1; bases outside the gene matches: 5. The CDR3 is CATDGLAGSYNEQFF. For the CDR3, the DNA is TGTGCCACGGACGGACTAGCGGGATCCTACAATGAGCAGTTCTTC.